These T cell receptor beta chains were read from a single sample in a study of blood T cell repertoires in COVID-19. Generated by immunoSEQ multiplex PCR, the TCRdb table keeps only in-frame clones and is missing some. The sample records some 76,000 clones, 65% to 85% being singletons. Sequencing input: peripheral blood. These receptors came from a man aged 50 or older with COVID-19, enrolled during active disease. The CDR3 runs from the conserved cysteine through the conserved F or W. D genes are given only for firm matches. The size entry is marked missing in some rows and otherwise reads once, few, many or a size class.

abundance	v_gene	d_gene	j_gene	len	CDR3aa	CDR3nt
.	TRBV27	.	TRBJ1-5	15	CASSVDPGGNQPQHF	TGTGCCAGCAGCGTGGATCCGGGGGGCAATCAGCCCCAGCATTTT
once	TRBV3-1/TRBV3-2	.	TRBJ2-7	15	CASSPDTFFSYEQYF	TGTGCCAGCAGCCCCGACACCTTCTTCTCCTACGAGCAGTACTTC
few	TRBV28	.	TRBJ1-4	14	CASSRTGLNEKLFF	TGTGCCAGCAGCCGCACAGGGCTTAATGAAAAACTGTTTTTT
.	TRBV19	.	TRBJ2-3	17	CASRKPSGGRGPDTQYF	TGTGCCAGTAGAAAGCCGTCAGGGGGACGGGGGCCAGATACGCAGTATTTT
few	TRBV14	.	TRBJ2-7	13	CASSRESSYEQYF	TGTGCCAGCAGCCGGGAGAGCTCCTACGAGCAGTACTTC
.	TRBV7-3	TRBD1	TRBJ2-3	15	CASSPQGARTDTQYF	TGTGCCAGCAGCCCACAGGGGGCGCGAACAGATACGCAGTATTTT
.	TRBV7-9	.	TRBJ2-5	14	CASSLRGSPETQYF	TGTGCCAGCAGCTTAAGGGGGAGCCCGGAGACCCAGTACTTC
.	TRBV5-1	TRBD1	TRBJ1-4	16	CASSKGQGGTNEKLFF	TGCGCCAGCAGCAAGGGACAGGGAGGTACTAATGAAAAACTGTTTTTT
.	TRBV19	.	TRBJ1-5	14	CASTRSYSNQPQHF	TGTGCCAGTACCAGGTCCTATAGCAATCAGCCCCAGCATTTT
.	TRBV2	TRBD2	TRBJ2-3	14	CASSGGLAADTQYF	TGTGCCAGCAGTGGGGGCCTAGCGGCAGATACGCAGTATTTT
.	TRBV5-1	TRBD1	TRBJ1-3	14	CASSPGTAGNTIYF	TGCGCCAGCAGCCCTGGGACAGCTGGAAACACCATATATTTT
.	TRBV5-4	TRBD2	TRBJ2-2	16	CASSGLAGGQGGELFF	TGTGCCAGCAGCGGTTTAGCGGGAGGCCAGGGCGGGGAGCTGTTTTTT
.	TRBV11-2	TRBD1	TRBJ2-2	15	CASSSDRVKDGELFF	TGTGCCAGCAGCTCGGACAGGGTCAAGGACGGGGAGCTGTTTTTT
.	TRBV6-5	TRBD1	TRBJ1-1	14	CASERGRVDTEAFF	TGTGCCAGCGAGAGGGGGCGTGTGGACACTGAAGCTTTCTTT
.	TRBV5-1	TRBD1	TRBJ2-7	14	CASSSTGYSYEQYF	TGCGCCAGCAGCTCGACAGGGTACTCCTACGAGCAGTACTTC
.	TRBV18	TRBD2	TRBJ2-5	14	CASSPWGGQETQYF	TGTGCCAGCTCACCATGGGGGGGGCAAGAGACCCAGTACTTC
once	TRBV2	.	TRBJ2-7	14	CASSVGGNPYEQYF	TGTGCCAGCAGTGTTGGAGGGAACCCCTACGAGCAGTACTTC
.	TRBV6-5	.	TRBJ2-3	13	CASRQLSTDTQYF	TGTGCCAGCAGACAACTAAGCACAGATACGCAGTATTTT
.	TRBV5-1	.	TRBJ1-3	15	CASSLGDFSGNTIYF	TGCGCCAGCAGCTTGGGGGACTTCTCTGGAAACACCATATATTTT
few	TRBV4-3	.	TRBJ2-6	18	CASSDQGGSFSGANVLTF	TGCGCCAGCAGCGACCAAGGGGGTAGTTTCTCTGGGGCCAACGTCCTGACTTTC
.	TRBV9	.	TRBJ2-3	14	CASSGTSYLGTQYF	TGTGCCAGCAGCGGGACTTCATATCTAGGTACGCAGTATTTT
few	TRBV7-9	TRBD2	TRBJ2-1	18	CASSRGGLSGRAYNEQFF	TGTGCCAGCAGCAGAGGGGGATTGAGCGGGAGGGCCTACAATGAGCAGTTCTTC
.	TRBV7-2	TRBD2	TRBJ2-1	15	CASSLGRLADNEQFF	TGTGCCAGCAGCTTAGGAAGACTAGCGGACAATGAGCAGTTCTTC
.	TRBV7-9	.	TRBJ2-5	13	CASSVDGGETQYF	TGTGCCAGCAGCGTGGATGGGGGGGAGACCCAGTACTTC
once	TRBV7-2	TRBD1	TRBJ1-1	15	CASSPRTGLNTEAFF	TGTGCCAGCAGCCCCAGGACAGGGCTGAACACTGAAGCTTTCTTT
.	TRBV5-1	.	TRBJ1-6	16	CASSLEGGRFNSPLHF	TGCGCCAGCAGCTTGGAAGGGGGACGGTTCAATTCACCCCTCCACTTT
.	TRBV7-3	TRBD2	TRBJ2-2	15	CASSWTSANTGELFF	TGTGCCAGCAGCTGGACTAGTGCTAACACCGGGGAGCTGTTTTTT
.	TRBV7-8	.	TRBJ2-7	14	CASSLQTGFYEQYF	TGTGCCAGCAGCTTACAGACAGGATTCTACGAGCAGTACTTC
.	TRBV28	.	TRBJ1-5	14	CASSLSRDGQPQHF	TGTGCCAGCAGTTTAAGCAGGGATGGGCAGCCCCAGCATTTT
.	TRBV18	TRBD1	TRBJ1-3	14	CASSTGDSGNTIYF	TGTGCCAGCTCTACAGGGGACTCTGGAAACACCATATATTTT
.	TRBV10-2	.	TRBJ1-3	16	CASSSGGASSGNTIYF	TGCGCCAGCAGTAGTGGTGGGGCTAGCTCTGGAAACACCATATATTTT
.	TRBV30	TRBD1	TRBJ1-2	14	CAWIGTDRVYGYTF	TGTGCCTGGATTGGGACAGACAGGGTCTATGGCTACACCTTC
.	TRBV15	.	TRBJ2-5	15	CATSLSVFAQETQYF	TGTGCCACCAGCCTCAGCGTCTTCGCGCAAGAGACCCAGTACTTC
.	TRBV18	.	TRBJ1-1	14	CASSPLDRNTEAFF	TGTGCCAGCTCCCCCCTCGACAGGAACACTGAAGCTTTCTTT
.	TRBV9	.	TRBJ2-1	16	CASSLLAGLPQNEQFF	TGTGCCAGCAGCCTGCTCGCGGGGCTCCCTCAGAATGAGCAGTTCTTC
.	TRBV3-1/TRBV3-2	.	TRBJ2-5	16	CASSQGSRRLRETQYF	TGTGCCAGCAGCCAAGGGTCAAGGAGGCTACGGGAGACCCAGTACTTC
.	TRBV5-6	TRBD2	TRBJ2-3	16	CASSLGLAGVYDTQYF	TGTGCCAGCAGCTTGGGACTAGCGGGAGTGTATGATACGCAGTATTTT
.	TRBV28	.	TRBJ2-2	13	CASSFRGFGELFF	TGTGCCAGCAGTTTTCGCGGGTTCGGGGAGCTGTTTTTT
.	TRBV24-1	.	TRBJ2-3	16	CATSDPGTPSTDTQYF	TGTGCCACCAGTGACCCTGGGACACCAAGCACAGATACGCAGTATTTT
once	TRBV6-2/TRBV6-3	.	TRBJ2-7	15	CASSYKAGAWDEQYF	TGTGCCAGCAGTTACAAGGCAGGGGCATGGGACGAGCAGTACTTC
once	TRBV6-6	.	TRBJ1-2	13	CASSYGQNYGYTF	TGTGCCAGCAGTTACGGTCAGAACTATGGCTACACCTTC
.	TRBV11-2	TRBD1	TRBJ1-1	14	CASSSPSTGVVAFF	TGTGCCAGCAGCTCCCCTTCGACAGGGGTGGTAGCTTTCTTT
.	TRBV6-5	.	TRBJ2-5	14	CASSYSGSKETQYF	TGTGCCAGCAGTTACTCGGGCAGCAAAGAGACCCAGTACTTC
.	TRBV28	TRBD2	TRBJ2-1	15	CASSLTSGRYNEQFF	TGTGCCAGCAGTTTGACTAGCGGGAGATACAATGAGCAGTTCTTC
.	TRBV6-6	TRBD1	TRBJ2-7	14	CASSSRQGTGEQYF	TGTGCCAGCAGTAGCAGACAGGGAACAGGCGAGCAGTACTTC
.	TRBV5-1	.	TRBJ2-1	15	CASSGGGLASHEQFF	TGCGCCAGCAGCGGAGGTGGTCTAGCTAGCCATGAGCAGTTCTTC
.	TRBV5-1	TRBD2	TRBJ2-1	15	CASSGGLAGHNEQFF	TGCGCCAGCAGTGGGGGACTAGCGGGCCACAATGAGCAGTTCTTC
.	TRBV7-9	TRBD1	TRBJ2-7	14	CASSRGDRAYEQYF	TGTGCCAGCAGCCGAGGGGACAGGGCCTACGAGCAGTACTTC
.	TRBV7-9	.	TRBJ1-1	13	CASSTQGGTEAFF	TGTGCCAGCAGCACACAGGGCGGCACTGAAGCTTTCTTT
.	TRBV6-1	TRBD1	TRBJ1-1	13	CASSDVGQGKAFF	TGTGCCAGCAGTGATGTAGGACAGGGGAAAGCTTTCTTT
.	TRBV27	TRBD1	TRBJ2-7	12	CASSGQGYEQYF	TGTGCCAGCAGTGGACAGGGGTACGAGCAGTACTTC
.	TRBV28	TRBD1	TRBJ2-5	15	CASSTRDRGEETQYF	TGTGCCAGCAGTACGCGGGACAGGGGGGAAGAGACCCAGTACTTC
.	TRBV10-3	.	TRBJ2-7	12	CAIGQQGDEQYF	TGTGCCATCGGACAACAGGGAGACGAGCAGTACTTC